Each of the 25 T cell receptor beta chains below was sequenced from the same sample in a study of CDR3 diversity in severe acne. Via MiXCR, TCRdb re-called the PCR reads, giving one row per CDR3 protein. Of roughly 79,000 distinct CDR3 sequences listed, about half are singletons. The specimen was blood. The receptors here all came from a male donor with severe acne vulgaris.

This clonotype was observed at least ten times. The chain has TRBV10-3 and TRBJ1-5; 7 bases are a match to TRBD1. CDR3 length: 13 amino acids. Germline V gene sequence: CDR1 ENHRY, CDR2 SYGVKD. V trimming: 11 bases; J trimming: 0 bases; junction bases outside the gene matches: 4. The CDR3 spells CASRGYSNQPQHF. The CDR3, as DNA: TGTGCCTCCAGGGGGTATAGCAATCAGCCCCAGCATTTT.

This clonotype was seen a single time. The V gene is TRBV15, the J gene TRBJ1-2; 9 bases match TRBD1. Losses at the gene ends were 7 bases for V and 4 bases for J; bases not matched to a gene: 13. There are 16 residues in the CDR3. Germline CDR1 and CDR2: LNHNV and YYDKDF (reference sequence). CDR3 amino acids: CATIDPGGTGTYGYTF. CDR3 DNA sequence: TGTGCCACCATCGATCCCGGGGGGACAGGGACCTATGGCTACACCTTC.

This chain joins TRBV11-2 and TRBJ2-7; the D is unclear. V shed 1 base and J shed 1 base, with 5 bases lying between them. This CDR3 contains 13 residues. Germline CDR1 reads SGHAT; CDR2 reads FQNNGV. The CDR3 coding sequence is TGTGCCAGCAGCTTAGGACATTCCTACGAGCAGTACTTC. Encoded protein: CASSLGHSYEQYF. The full variable domain, rest sourced from reference TRBV11-2 and TRBJ2-7, is EAGVAQSPRYKIIEKRQSVAFWCNPISGHATLYWYQQILGQGPKLLIQFQNNGVVDDSQLPKDRFSAERLKGVDSTLKIQPAKLEDSAVYLCASSLGHSYEQYFGPGTRLTVT.

About this clonotype itself: A much larger clone sits a single nucleotide away, making a read error possible. The chain couples TRBV6-5 to TRBJ2-7; 7 bases are a match to TRBD1. Germline CDR1 is MNHEY and CDR2 is SVGAGI. The CDR3 is 16 residues long. The CDR3 DNA follows: TGTGCCAGCAGTTACTCGAGCCAGGGGGTGAGAGACGAGCAGCACTTC. Encoded protein: CASSYSSQGVRDEQHF.

V gene TRBV15 combines with J gene TRBJ2-5, with TRBD2 identical over 8 bases. Germline V gene data show CDR1 as LNHNV and CDR2 as YYDKDF (reference sequence). V lost 2 bases and J lost 0; bases outside the gene matches: 5. CDR3 size: 16 residues. The CDR3 bases are TGTGCCACCAGCAGACACCGGGGGGGGAACCAAGAGACCCAGTACTTC. Protein: CATSRHRGGNQETQYF. The full variable domain, in which reference TRBV15 and TRBJ2-5 provide the parts outside the CDR3, is DAMVIQNPRYQVTQFGKPVTLSCSQTLNHNVMYWYQQKSSQAPKLLFHYYDKDFNNEADTPDNFQSRRPNTSFCFLDIRSPGLGDTAMYLCATSRHRGGNQETQYFGPGTRLLVL.

This clonotype was recorded many times. The chain recombines TRBV7-6 with TRBJ1-1; D may be TRBD1 (6 bases). CDR1 is SGHVS, CDR2 FNYEAQ, per germline. V was trimmed by 5 bases and J by 4 bases, leaving 20 bases between them. The CDR3 spans 16 residues. Here the CDR3 DNA reads TGTGCCAGCAGCCCGATTAGGGGGAGTGGGGTCACTGAAGCTTTCTTT. This encodes CASSPIRGSGVTEAFF.

Within the sample, this clonotype is medium-sized. The gene calls are TRBV2 and TRBJ1-5; a possible D gene is TRBD1 (6 bases). Germline lookup yields CDR1 SNHLY and CDR2 FYNNEI. The CDR3 runs to 13 residues. V lost 3 bases and J 7 bases, leaving 10 bases between the germline ends. CDR3 DNA sequence: TGTGCCAGCAGTGAGGAGGGGGTACAGCCCCAGCATTTT. As protein: CASSEEGVQPQHF.

Many counts were recorded for this clonotype. This chain connects TRBV13 to TRBJ1-1; no reliable D call. V was pared by 3 bases and J by 8 bases, with 4 bases between. Germline assignment: CDR1 PRHDT and CDR2 FYEKMQ (reference sequence). The CDR3 contains 10 residues. CDR3 protein: CASSFREAFF. In DNA form, the CDR3 reads TGTGCCAGCAGCTTTCGGGAAGCTTTCTTT.

The chain combines TRBV24-1 with TRBJ2-1, with 13 nucleotides matching TRBD2. The ends lost 12 bases at V and 9 bases at J; junction bases unmatched: 16. Germline assignment: CDR1 KGHDR and CDR2 SFDVKD. The CDR3 is made up of 16 amino acids. CDR3 sequence: CASGLAGVGDRSEQFF. The DNA of the CDR3 is TGTGCCTCTGGACTAGCGGGAGTCGGGGACCGTAGTGAGCAGTTCTTC.

The chain has TRBV29-1 and TRBJ2-7; D possibly matches TRBD1 or TRBD2 (5 bases each). The CDR3 totals 14 residues. The germline gives CDR1 SQVTM, CDR2 ANQGSEA. The germline V and J ends were trimmed by 0 bases and 0 bases, with 9 bases remaining between them. CDR3 sequence (DNA): TGCAGCGTTGAAGATCGGGACGCCTCCTACGAGCAGTACTTC. This gives the protein CSVEDRDASYEQYF.

Comments on this clonotype: This could be a read error, since a much larger clone is one nucleotide away. The V and J genes are TRBV6-1 and TRBJ1-6; D is possibly TRBD1 (5 bases). CDR1 is MNHNS and CDR2 is SASEGT in the germline V gene. The CDR3 has 16 residues. CDR3 region: CASSTTGDLAGSPPHF. The CDR3 region has the DNA TGTGCCAGCAGTACCACAGGAGACCTAGCAGGGTCACCCCCCCACTTT.

In this sample, this clonotype turned up many times. The V gene is TRBV20-1, the J gene TRBJ2-4, with D perhaps assigned TRBD1 or TRBD2 (5 bases each). The germline CDR1 and CDR2 sequences are DFQATT and SNEGSKA (reference sequence). The V and J ends lost 6 bases and 2 bases respectively, with 11 bases between them. The CDR3 is made up of 13 amino acids. The CDR3 DNA follows: TGCAGTGCAGATGGGGGTACCAAAAACATTCAGTACTTC. This encodes CSADGGTKNIQYF.

This clonotype was recorded at least ten times. This chain joins TRBV6-2 or TRBV6-3 and TRBJ2-7; 9 bases match TRBD2. Germline CDR1 reads MNHEY; CDR2 reads SVGEGT. V trimming: 5 bases; J trimming: 5 bases; junction bases outside the gene matches: 10. This CDR3 is built from 15 residues. The CDR3 here is CASSPSLAGVHEQYF. Here the CDR3 DNA reads TGTGCCAGCAGTCCCTCACTAGCGGGTGTCCACGAGCAGTACTTC.

This clonotype was counted at least ten times. The gene calls are TRBV7-3 and TRBJ1-2; D call uncertain. The CDR3 is 13 residues long. CDR1 SGHTA and CDR2 FQGTGA come from the germline V gene. V shed 0 bases and J shed 8 bases, with 10 bases lying between them. The CDR3 DNA reads TGTGCCAGCAGCTTAACTGCCAACCAGGGCTACACCTTC. Translating gives CASSLTANQGYTF.

This clonotype has a count of ten or more. The V gene is TRBV7-8, the J gene TRBJ1-5, with D tentatively TRBD1 (6 bases). The V and J ends lost 5 bases and 11 bases respectively, with 19 bases between them. CDR3 length: 14 amino acids. Germline CDR1 reads SGHVS; CDR2 reads FQNEAQ. This CDR3 is CASSGEGGTRTQHF. The CDR3 region has the DNA TGTGCCAGCAGCGGTGAGGGGGGCACGCGTACCCAGCATTTT.

This clonotype came up many times. This rearrangement joins TRBV19 to TRBJ2-2, with a weak D call TRBD1 (6 bases). The CDR3 is 15 residues long. Germline CDR1 and CDR2: LNHDA and SQIVND (reference sequence). V was pared by 6 bases and J by 1 base, with 12 bases between. The CDR3 region has the DNA TGTGCCAGTAGCCACGACAGGATGAACACCGGGGAGCTGTTTTTT. It codes for CASSHDRMNTGELFF.

The chain uses TRBV27 and TRBJ2-3; tentatively, D is TRBD1 (5 bases). The V end lost 8 bases, the J end lost 5 bases, and 20 bases lay between the germline ends. There are 15 residues in the CDR3. Germline V gene data show CDR1 as MNHEY and CDR2 as SMNVEV (reference sequence). The CDR3 is CASRPWGLGVDTQYF. The CDR3 nucleotides read TGTGCCAGCCGTCCCTGGGGCTTAGGTGTAGATACGCAGTATTTT.

CDR3 coding DNA: TGTGCCAGCAGTGAATTCGGGACCGATGCTAGCTATGGCTACACCTTC. Translation gives CASSEFGTDASYGYTF. This sequence joins TRBV25-1 and TRBJ1-2; a possible D gene is TRBD1 (5 bases). Germline loops: CDR1 MGHDK, CDR2 SYGVNS. Trimming left V 1 base short and J 4 bases short, with 16 bases between. The CDR3 length is 16 residues.

Points on this clonotype: A much larger clone is a single base away; this may be a read error. The chain couples TRBV2 to TRBJ2-7; 9 nucleotides align to TRBD2. The germline CDR1 and CDR2 sequences are SNHLY and FYNNEI. The CDR3 runs to 14 residues. V shed 6 bases and J 0 bases; nucleotides not matched to a gene: 3. For the CDR3, the DNA is TGTGCCAGCAGCGGGACTAGCAGCTCCTACGAGCAGTACGTC. Translation gives CASSGTSSSYEQYV.

Note on this clonotype: A much bigger clone sits one base away, suggesting this may be a read error. Given the absence of the conserved phenylalanine or tryptophan at the CDR3 end, a read error is likely. This sequence joins TRBV12-3 or TRBV12-4 and TRBJ2-5; tentatively, D is TRBD2 (6 bases). V was cut by 5 bases and J by 1 base, with 8 bases left in between. This CDR3 region has 13 residues. The CDR3 loop reads CASSRDFQETQYS. CDR3 DNA sequence: TGTGCCAGCAGTCGGGACTTCCAAGAGACCCAGTACTCC.

This chain uses TRBV7-8 with TRBJ2-2; TRBD1 matches at 9 bases. CDR3 length: 18 residues. J was trimmed by 0 bases and V by 5 bases; bases with no gene match: 10. Germline V lookup: CDR1 SGHVS, CDR2 FQNEAQ. The DNA of the CDR3 is TGTGCCAGCAGCCGCCGGTACAGGGGGCTATCGAACACCGGGGAGCTGTTTTTT. This codes for CASSRRYRGLSNTGELFF.

This clonotype was picked up a small number of times. The chain recombines TRBV7-9 with TRBJ1-1, with D possibly matching TRBD1 (5 bases). The CDR3 sequence is 11 residues long. Germline V CDR1 and CDR2: SEHNR, FQNEAQ (reference sequence). Trimming cost V 5 bases and J 6 bases, with 7 bases left between them. The CDR3 region is CASSLTAEAFF. The CDR3 bases are TGTGCCAGCAGCCTGACAGCTGAAGCTTTCTTT.

This chain joins TRBV24-1 and TRBJ2-3; D uncertain. CDR1 and CDR2 from the germline V gene are KGHDR and SFDVKD. With 7 bases removed from V and 2 bases from J, the gap between germline ends came to 9 bases. The CDR3 totals 13 residues. CDR3 residues: CATRAPDTDTQYF. The DNA of the CDR3 is TGTGCCACCAGGGCACCTGACACAGATACGCAGTATTTT.

This clonotype was seen a few times. This chain connects TRBV27 to TRBJ2-1; 7 nucleotides agree with TRBD1. The length of the CDR3 is 12 residues. Germline CDR1 and CDR2: MNHEY and SMNVEV (reference sequence). V shed 6 bases, J shed 4 bases, and the junction held 0 bases outside the gene matches. The CDR3 DNA sequence: TGTGCCAGCAGGACAGGGTACAATGAGCAGTTCTTC. Translating it yields CASRTGYNEQFF.

The chain links TRBV18 to TRBJ2-7; a possible D gene is TRBD1 (6 bases). V was clipped by 4 bases and J by 2 bases, with 12 bases between them. This CDR3 is 14 amino acids long. Germline V gene sequence: CDR1 KGHSH, CDR2 LQKENI. CDR3: CASSLRTEAYEQYF. Here the CDR3 DNA reads TGTGCCAGCTCACTGCGGACAGAGGCCTACGAGCAGTACTTC.